This TCR beta chain derives from a study of cytomegalovirus exposure and HLA in healthy donors (dated by TCRdb to between 2016 and 2019). Study-level background: In an earlier analysis of under 600 of the donors, 276 Gb of sequence data and 90 million to 120 million unique TCR beta sequences from 150 million to 200 million T cells were reported. Approximately 310 gigabases of sequencing data and some 85 million unique TCR sequences were included in an early release covering over 600 HLA-typed donors. Of the roughly 410 genotyped donors, roughly 76% were placed in the genetic ancestry cluster associated with self-reported Caucasian donors. The study aimed to test whether signatures of past pathogen exposure could be identified by cataloging public T cell receptors. The study used immunosequencing to profile the T cell repertoires of 666 subjects and linked those repertoires to cytomegalovirus serostatus. Besides the first cohort of roughly 640 subjects, a separate validation cohort made up of roughly 120 different subjects was used. High-throughput TCR immunosequencing, statistical association of individual TCRs with disease status, and machine learning were combined to predict cytomegalovirus infection status. In a later analysis, previously published TCR beta repertoires from 550 to 750 donors were re-analyzed and high-resolution HLA genotyping was added so that TCR occurrence patterns could be studied. Rather than using new phenotypic data, the later analysis identified candidate immune exposures from TCR beta sequences and from how often those sequences occurred across donors. In an earlier analysis of 587 of the donors, high-throughput TCR beta sequencing was used to judge whether each TCR beta V gene segment behaved as functional or pseudogenic. Alongside the repertoire data, information on donor age, sex, ethnicity and CMV serostatus was compiled. In a later genetic analysis, genome-wide SNP genotypes for about 55% of the 666 donors were used, and that subset was treated as a discovery cohort. Every repertoire in the discovery cohort had been generated on one and the same sequencing platform. HLA typing covered class I and class II loci at four-digit resolution. The number of typed donors differed by locus: 629-630 for A, B, C, DRB1 and DQB1; approximately 520 for DQA1; approximately 600 for DPA1; and about 470 for DPB1. Roughly 5 DR-DQ haplotypes were handled as single units for association and clustering, since linkage in the cohort was strong. Among around 400 genotyped donors of the cohort, an average of approximately 230,000 unique TCR beta nucleotide sequences were sequenced per donor, around 18% of them non-productive. Study-wide findings and limitations: Some IMGT-functional V segments, including TRBV6-2 and TRBV6-3, could not be distinguished by the 87-base-pair reads and were therefore excluded. A further reported finding was that TCR beta sequences accurately predicted the HLA-A and HLA-B alleles for most subjects in the first cohort. It was suggested by the authors that the approach could potentially be generalized to other disease states and immunological phenotypes. Several of the top co-occurrence clusters appeared to be linked to parvovirus B19, influenza, CMV and Epstein-Barr virus, according to a later analysis. This cohort had only TCR beta chains sequenced, and the lack of alpha or paired-chain data limited which features could be detected. According to a later analysis, TCR association rates differed among HLA loci, with DRB1 alleles showing the most associated TCRs and HLA-C alleles showing the fewest. Most CMV-associated TCR beta chains appeared to be HLA-restricted in a later analysis, and the HLA associations seemed to be driven largely by CMV exposure. The only immune exposure information available for the cohort was CMV serostatus. Assigning TCR associations to individual alleles was difficult when HLA alleles, especially DR and DQ, strongly co-occurred. The classifier was reported to diagnose cytomegalovirus status with high specificity and sensitivity in both the original and validation cohorts. Correlated functional status among segregating V segments might reflect linkage disequilibrium, but an unknown experimental factor could not be ruled out. In vitro tests confirmed that a few of the cytomegalovirus-associated TCR beta chains recognize cytomegalovirus antigens. Over 15 rarely observed V segments, including chromosome 9 orphons, were excluded from the earlier analysis of several hundred of the donors because counts were too low. A cluster of highly shared sequence variants was judged likely to represent a technical artifact of the sequencing pipeline. A later genetic analysis associated a missense DCLRE1C variant with V-gene and J-gene trimming of TCR beta chains, and an independent cohort replicated the association. Most TCR sequences were observed very rarely across donors, whereas some public TCRs were present in many individuals. Specific HLA alleles were associated with 16,951 TCR beta sequences at a false discovery rate of 0.05 in a later analysis. In the study, approximately 160 TCR beta chains were listed as associated with cytomegalovirus. Roughly uniform sequencing depth across donors was assumed in presence/absence analyses, although this assumption may not hold. Compared with equally common non-associated chains, HLA-associated TCR beta chains in a later analysis were more clonally expanded and had lower generation probabilities. Because HLA typing was unavailable for some donors at each locus, only the typed subset was used in association tests. According to a later genetic analysis, donors in an Asian-associated ancestry cluster had fewer N-insertions in productive TCRs than the approximately 670-donor mean. In an earlier analysis of around 500 of the donors, most TCR beta V segments appeared in productive rearrangements about 87% or about 30% of the time, broadly matching IMGT annotations.

The germline V gene encodes CDR1 SGHNT and CDR2 YYREEE (reference sequence). The germline V end is reduced by 4 bases and the J end by 2 bases; junction bases left unmatched: 15. The CDR3 holds 19 amino acids from the cysteine to the phenylalanine. Left in the record is the CDR3 DNA by itself, 57 bases read in frame from the first base. For this clone: Its antigen has not been determined. No base qualities exist here, and no much larger clone lies one base off it.

The cohort comprised 550 to 700 healthy bone marrow donors. At the time of sampling, all cohort members were nominally healthy, though unrecorded immune exposures were likely present. The donor tested CMV seronegative and was one of the 352 seronegative cohort members. A peripheral blood sample was collected from each donor, and TCR beta sequencing was performed on peripheral blood mononuclear cells. The Qiagen DNeasy Blood Extraction Kit was used to extract genomic DNA from the blood cell samples. Library prep was done by the immunoSEQ multiplex PCR assay. For the multiplex PCR, a mixture combining 60 forward primers for TCR Vbeta segments and 13 reverse primers for TCR Jbeta segments was used. The CDR3 region of rearranged TCR beta genes was amplified from genomic DNA with a multiplex PCR assay. The Illumina HiSeq System was used to sequence the amplified TCR beta libraries as 87-base-pair reads. Regarding the original processing steps: A later analysis tallied roughly 76 million unique TCR beta chains across the 666 repertoires, and around 10 million of those chains were shared by two or more donors. Raw reads were error-corrected and collapsed into unique sequences by a nearest-neighbor algorithm in which closely related sequences were merged to remove PCR and sequencing errors. V, D and J gene segments were assigned by aligning CDR3 sequences to IMGT reference sequences. For a sequence to be retained, a match of at least six nucleotides was required to both a V gene segment and a J gene segment. Rearrangements were classified as productive when the CDR3 lacked stop codons and remained in frame with V and J, and all other rearrangements were classified as non-productive. Following IMGT convention, CDR3 was defined as the stretch from the second conserved V-encoded cysteine to the conserved J-encoded phenylalanine. The earlier analysis of 587 of the donors excluded sequences that lacked an unambiguous match to a single V gene segment. An earlier analysis of roughly 590 of the donors called V segments functional above 56.7% productive rearrangements and segregating when the between-donor standard deviation exceeded 5%. To diagnose cytomegalovirus status from the catalog of TCR beta chain sequences, a statistical classification framework was built. A later analysis assigned V and J genes by comparing TCR nucleotide sequences with IMGT/GENE-DB human TR gene sequences. A later analysis assigned CDR3 sequences and most-parsimonious VDJ recombination scenarios with the TCRdist pipeline. A later analysis defined each TCR beta chain by its CDR3 amino acid sequence plus V-gene family, and excluded reads lacking a unique V-gene family. In a later analysis, 550 to 650 highly shared, low-generation-probability nucleotide sequences were removed to address suspected cross-contamination and a sequencing artifact. For each public chain, a later analysis derived a clonal expansion index from normalized ranks of inferred template counts within each repertoire. In a later analysis, generation probabilities were computed using a VDJ recombination model fitted to out-of-frame rearrangements, and the results were checked against IGoR. Hypergeometric tests were used in a later analysis to score TCR-TCR, TCR-HLA and TCR-CMV co-occurrence, with a repertoire-size bias correction applied to the TCR pairs. A later analysis estimated false discovery rates by permuting HLA or CMV assignments 20 times. A later analysis grouped co-occurring TCRs with DBSCAN, adding TCRdist sequence similarity when clustering within HLA-allele-positive subsets. For co-occurrence clustering, repertoires with fewer than 30,000 or more than 120,000 public chains were excluded, along with roughly 5 repertoires with anomalous nucleotide sharing. In TCRdb, the immuneACCESS table is reduced to in-frame sequences with V and J assigned. These tables do not hold every clone; where another copy was compared, an unresolved V gene accounts for under half, and the others remain unexplained. V, J and clone size reflect that table, while D and trimming were determined from the DNA. This sample comprises about 120,000 clones, 81% of them detected only once. The ten largest make up 2% to 2.5% of the sample.

Sequencing was carried out using PBMCs. This TCR was recovered from a woman in her thirties or forties in good health and CMV-seronegative. This sequence uses TRBV5-4 and TRBJ2-3, with 11 bases in between that match TRBD2. In nucleotide form, the sequence is TGTGCCAGCAGCCCATTAGCGGGGGGGCCCGTTATTTACACAGATACGCAGTATTTT. It translates as CASSPLAGGPVIYTDTQYF.